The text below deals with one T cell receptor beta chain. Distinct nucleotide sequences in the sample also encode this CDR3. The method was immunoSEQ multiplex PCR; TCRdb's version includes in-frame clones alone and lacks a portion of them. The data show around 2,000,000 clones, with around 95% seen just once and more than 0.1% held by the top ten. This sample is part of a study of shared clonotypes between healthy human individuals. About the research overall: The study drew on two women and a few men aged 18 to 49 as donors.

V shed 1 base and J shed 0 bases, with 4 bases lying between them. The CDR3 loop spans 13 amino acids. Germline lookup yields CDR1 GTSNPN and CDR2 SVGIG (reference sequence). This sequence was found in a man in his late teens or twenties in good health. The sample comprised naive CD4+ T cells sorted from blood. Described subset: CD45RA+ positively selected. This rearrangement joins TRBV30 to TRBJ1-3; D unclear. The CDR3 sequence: CAWSGSSGNTIYF. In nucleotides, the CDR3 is TGTGCCTGGAGTGGCAGCTCTGGAAACACCATATATTTT.